One sample yielded the 9 T cell receptor beta chains listed below, sequenced in a study of T cells in Graves' hyperthyroidism and ophthalmopathy. Researchers took RNA transcripts and amplified the TCR beta CDR3 regions from them. The HTBI primer set served for first-round RT-PCR of the TCR CDR3. Using its own MiXCR run on the multiplex PCR reads, TCRdb lists one record per CDR3 protein. The sample has around 240,000 distinct CDR3 sequences, roughly 17% seen once. Source material: blood. The receptors originated from a woman aged 18-29 years with Graves' ophthalmopathy.

This clonotype was seen many times. CDR3 sequence: CASSMGQAGLNTEAFF. The CDR3 DNA is TGTGCCAGTAGTATGGGACAGGCGGGATTGAACACTGAAGCTTTCTTT. The chain links TRBV19 to TRBJ1-1; 8 bases are shared with TRBD1. From germline, CDR1 is LNHDA and CDR2 SQIVND (reference sequence). CDR3 length: 16 residues. The trim removed 3 bases at V and 0 bases at J, leaving 6 bases unmatched. The full variable domain, rest sourced from reference TRBV19 and TRBJ1-1, is DGGITQSPKYLFRKEGQNVTLSCEQNLNHDAMYWYRQDPGQGLRLIYYSQIVNDFQKGDIAEGYSVSREKKESFPLTVTSAQKNPTAFYLCASSMGQAGLNTEAFFGQGTRLTVV.

This clonotype was found many times. The germline gene is not matched at one end of the junction; a read error may be the cause. The rearrangement links TRBV30 to TRBJ1-1; D ambiguous. Germline CDR1 GTSNPN, CDR2 SVGIG (reference sequence). This CDR3 has 14 amino acids. CDR3 sequence (DNA): TGTGCCTGGGGTCCATTACTCCAGAACACTGAAGCTTCCTTT. This translates into CAWGPLLQNTEASF. Filled out from reference TRBV30 and TRBJ1-1, the complete variable domain reads SQTIHQWPATLVQPVGSPLSLECTVEGTSNPNLYWYRQAAGRGLQLLFYSVGIGQISSEVPQNLSASRPQDRQFILSSKKLLLSDSGFYLCAWGPLLQNTEASFGQGTRLTVV.

The chain combines TRBV28 with TRBJ2-4, with 16 bases fitting TRBD2. J gave up 14 bases and V 6 bases, and 13 bases lay outside the gene matches. The CDR3 is made up of 16 amino acids. The germline V gene encodes CDR1 MDHEN and CDR2 SYDVKM. The CDR3 spells CASRPLPGTSGRGEYF. As DNA, the CDR3 is TGTGCCAGCAGACCACTTCCCGGGACTAGCGGGAGGGGGGAGTACTTC.

This clonotype showed up many times. This chain joins TRBV9 and TRBJ2-3; TRBD1 or TRBD2 may be the D gene (5 bases each). CDR1 and CDR2 (germline): SGDLS, YYNGEE. The CDR3 contains 14 residues. The ends were cut back, 4 bases at V and 0 bases at J, with 9 bases in the middle. The CDR3 reads CASSNRDSTDTQYF. CDR3 bases: TGTGCCAGCAGCAACCGGGACAGCACAGATACGCAGTATTTT.

This clonotype was counted ten times or more. This chain joins TRBV2 and TRBJ2-2; no clear D. The CDR3 totals 15 residues. The germline V gene has CDR1 SNHLY and CDR2 FYNNEI. Trimming shortened V by 7 bases and J by 1 base, and 13 bases separated the two germline ends. CDR3 protein: CASTPVTMNTGELFF. The CDR3, as DNA: TGTGCCAGCACCCCAGTAACCATGAACACCGGGGAGCTGTTTTTT.

This clonotype came up many times. This sequence joins TRBV2 and TRBJ1-2; D gene unclear. The CDR3 consists of 14 residues. Trimming removed 3 bases at V and 2 bases at J, with 10 bases between. Germline CDR1 reads SNHLY; CDR2 reads FYNNEI. CDR3 region: CASSEWNPNYGYTF. In DNA, the CDR3 is TGTGCCAGCAGTGAGTGGAACCCGAACTATGGCTACACCTTC.

This clonotype was counted many times. The chain is built from TRBV7-2 and TRBJ2-3; no firm D call. Deletions cut 2 bases from V and 5 bases from J, with 8 bases between. From germline, CDR1 is SGHTA and CDR2 FQGNSA. The CDR3 runs 13 residues. CDR3: CASSLQPKDTQYF. The CDR3 DNA follows: TGTGCCAGCAGCTTACAGCCAAAAGATACGCAGTATTTT.

This clonotype was counted many times. The rearrangement links TRBV13 to TRBJ2-3; D gene unclear. Germline assignment: CDR1 PRHDT and CDR2 FYEKMQ (reference sequence). Trimming removed 1 base from V and 12 bases from J, with 8 bases in between. The CDR3 is 11 amino acids. The chain's CDR3 is CASSLDGFQYF. Written as DNA, the CDR3 is TGTGCCAGCAGCTTAGACGGATTTCAGTATTTT.

This clonotype has a count of ten or more. The V gene is TRBV5-1, the J gene TRBJ2-3; D is unclear. Germline lookup yields CDR1 SGHRS and CDR2 YFSETQ. This CDR3 is 14 amino acids long. The germline V and J ends were trimmed by 1 base and 6 bases, with 12 bases remaining between them. CDR3 DNA sequence: TGCGCCAGCAGCTTGTTGGACGTCCGGGATACGCAGTATTTT. It codes for CASSLLDVRDTQYF.